A selection of T cell receptor beta chains follows, all from one sample in a study of T cells in Graves' hyperthyroidism and ophthalmopathy. TCRdb re-analysed the multiplex PCR reads in MiXCR, keeping a single row per CDR3 protein. The sample includes around 250,000 distinct CDR3 sequences, more than 20% of them seen just once. The sample was blood. These receptors came from a woman in her thirties or forties with Graves' ophthalmopathy. The CDR3 runs from the conserved cysteine through the conserved F or W. Each record gives: J gene, V gene, D gene, clone size, CDR3 protein, CDR3 DNA. The D gene is left open where the match is weak. For some rows the clone size is stated as once, few or many, or as a class when expanded; others skip it.

j_call: TRBJ2-5
v_call: TRBV6-1
d_call: TRBD1
clone_size: many
cdr3_aa: CASSGWDRGRITEETQYF
cdr3_nt: TGTGCCAGCAGTGGCTGGGACAGGGGGCGGATTACGGAAGAGACCCAGTACTTC

j_call: TRBJ1-1
v_call: TRBV12-3/TRBV12-4
d_call: .
clone_size: few
cdr3_aa: CASSFVRTHTEAFF
cdr3_nt: TGTGCCAGCAGTTTCGTCCGAACGCACACTGAAGCTTTCTTT

j_call: TRBJ2-7
v_call: TRBV30
d_call: TRBD2
clone_size: many
cdr3_aa: CAWSPWTSGYEQYF
cdr3_nt: TGTGCCTGGAGTCCCTGGACTAGCGGGTACGAGCAGTACTTC

j_call: TRBJ2-7
v_call: TRBV11-2
d_call: .
clone_size: .
cdr3_aa: CASSFDRLYEQYF
cdr3_nt: TGTGCCAGCAGCTTTGACAGGCTATACGAGCAGTACTTC

j_call: TRBJ2-7
v_call: TRBV5-1
d_call: TRBD1
clone_size: many
cdr3_aa: CASSPGTGSVEQYF
cdr3_nt: TGCGCCAGCAGTCCCGGGACAGGGTCGGTCGAGCAGTACTTC

j_call: TRBJ1-5
v_call: TRBV6-5
d_call: .
clone_size: many
cdr3_aa: CASSYSWGHPEPQHF
cdr3_nt: TGTGCCAGCAGTTACTCTTGGGGGCATCCGGAGCCCCAGCATTTT

j_call: TRBJ2-7
v_call: TRBV28
d_call: .
clone_size: .
cdr3_aa: CASSFADRSSYEQYF
cdr3_nt: TGTGCCAGCAGTTTTGCTGACAGGTCCTCCTACGAGCAGTACTTC

j_call: TRBJ2-5
v_call: TRBV6-5
d_call: .
clone_size: many
cdr3_aa: CASSYSSGSQETQYF
cdr3_nt: TGTGCCAGCAGTTACTCGTCAGGGTCCCAAGAGACCCAGTACTTC

j_call: TRBJ2-7
v_call: TRBV27
d_call: .
clone_size: many
cdr3_aa: CASSSPRGKTYEQYF
cdr3_nt: TGTGCCAGCAGTTCGCCCCGGGGCAAAACCTACGAGCAGTACTTC

j_call: TRBJ2-7
v_call: TRBV6-1
d_call: TRBD1
clone_size: many
cdr3_aa: CASRDRDEQYF
cdr3_nt: TGTGCCAGCAGGGACAGGGACGAGCAGTACTTC

j_call: TRBJ1-5
v_call: TRBV13
d_call: .
clone_size: many
cdr3_aa: CASSLGLGDPDQPQHF
cdr3_nt: TGTGCCAGCAGCTTAGGTTTAGGGGACCCCGATCAGCCCCAGCATTTT

j_call: TRBJ2-5
v_call: TRBV4-2
d_call: TRBD2
clone_size: few
cdr3_aa: CASSQGLALRQETQYF
cdr3_nt: TGTGCCAGCAGCCAAGGACTAGCCCTCCGGCAAGAGACCCAGTACTTC

j_call: TRBJ1-1
v_call: TRBV18
d_call: TRBD1
clone_size: .
cdr3_aa: CASSPTGQGNTEAFF
cdr3_nt: TGTGCCAGCTCACCCACCGGACAGGGGAACACTGAAGCTTTCTTT

j_call: TRBJ1-1
v_call: TRBV6-1
d_call: .
clone_size: many
cdr3_aa: CASSETTGLNTEAFF
cdr3_nt: TGTGCCAGCAGTGAAACGACAGGCCTGAACACTGAAGCTTTCTTT

j_call: TRBJ2-3
v_call: TRBV2
d_call: TRBD2
clone_size: many
cdr3_aa: CASSETSVSSTDTQYF
cdr3_nt: TGTGCCAGCAGTGAAACTAGCGTTTCTAGCACAGATACGCAGTATTTT

j_call: TRBJ1-2
v_call: TRBV2
d_call: TRBD1
clone_size: many
cdr3_aa: CARLGQGGGYTF
cdr3_nt: TGTGCCCGCCTGGGACAGGGTGGCGGCTACACCTTC

j_call: TRBJ2-7
v_call: TRBV27
d_call: TRBD2
clone_size: .
cdr3_aa: CASSPWREGGEQYF
cdr3_nt: TGTGCCAGCAGCCCTTGGCGGGAGGGTGGGGAGCAGTACTTC

j_call: TRBJ2-6
v_call: TRBV24-1
d_call: TRBD1
clone_size: many
cdr3_aa: CATSERTGGSGANVLTF
cdr3_nt: TGTGCCACCAGTGAGAGGACAGGGGGCTCTGGGGCCAACGTCCTGACTTTC

j_call: TRBJ1-3
v_call: TRBV28
d_call: .
clone_size: few
cdr3_aa: CASRRRRNLSGYTIYF
cdr3_nt: TGTGCCAGCAGACGCCGCAGGAACCTCTCTGGATACACCATATATTTT

j_call: TRBJ2-7
v_call: TRBV30
d_call: TRBD1
clone_size: few
cdr3_aa: CAWSVPWDRGPYEQYF
cdr3_nt: TGTGCCTGGAGTGTACCCTGGGACAGGGGACCCTACGAGCAGTACTTC

j_call: TRBJ1-2
v_call: TRBV3-1
d_call: .
clone_size: many
cdr3_aa: CASSQDWGLNYGYTF
cdr3_nt: TGTGCCAGCAGCCAAGATTGGGGACTTAACTATGGCTACACCTTC

j_call: TRBJ1-2
v_call: TRBV9
d_call: .
clone_size: .
cdr3_aa: CASGGGPGYTF
cdr3_nt: TGTGCCAGCGGTGGGGGGCCTGGCTACACCTTC

j_call: TRBJ2-7
v_call: TRBV5-1
d_call: .
clone_size: many
cdr3_aa: CASSPSTLLLPLEQYF
cdr3_nt: TGCGCCAGCAGCCCCTCCACACTACTCCTACCCCTCGAGCAGTACTTC

j_call: TRBJ2-7
v_call: TRBV6-1
d_call: .
clone_size: .
cdr3_aa: CASSVTGSNEQYF
cdr3_nt: TGTGCCAGCAGTGTCACAGGGTCCAACGAGCAGTACTTC

j_call: TRBJ2-5
v_call: TRBV28
d_call: .
clone_size: many
cdr3_aa: CASSLLGGGQETQYF
cdr3_nt: TGTGCCAGCAGTTTATTGGGTGGGGGGCAAGAGACCCAGTACTTC

j_call: TRBJ2-7
v_call: TRBV30
d_call: .
clone_size: many
cdr3_aa: CAWTMGRYEQYF
cdr3_nt: TGTGCCTGGACAATGGGGAGGTACGAGCAGTACTTC

j_call: TRBJ2-5
v_call: TRBV7-9
d_call: .
clone_size: many
cdr3_aa: CASSRPNQETQYF
cdr3_nt: TGTGCCAGCAGCCGACCCAATCAAGAGACCCAGTACTTC

j_call: TRBJ2-7
v_call: TRBV2
d_call: TRBD2
clone_size: many
cdr3_aa: CASRAEFSGAYEQYF
cdr3_nt: TGTGCCAGCAGAGCCGAGTTTAGCGGGGCCTACGAGCAGTACTTC

j_call: TRBJ2-7
v_call: TRBV11-1
d_call: TRBD2
clone_size: many
cdr3_aa: CASSLPYGPTSGTYEQYF
cdr3_nt: TGTGCCAGCAGCTTACCCTATGGACCGACTAGCGGGACCTACGAGCAGTACTTC

j_call: TRBJ2-5
v_call: TRBV27
d_call: TRBD1
clone_size: many
cdr3_aa: CASRRDRGINETQYF
cdr3_nt: TGTGCCAGCAGGCGGGACAGGGGAATAAACGAGACCCAGTACTTC

j_call: TRBJ2-7
v_call: TRBV6-1
d_call: .
clone_size: .
cdr3_aa: CASSGTGTPTGYEQYF
cdr3_nt: TGTGCCAGCAGTGGAACCGGGACACCGACGGGCTACGAGCAGTACTTC

j_call: TRBJ1-1
v_call: TRBV11-2
d_call: TRBD1
clone_size: .
cdr3_aa: CASSRDRVATEAFF
cdr3_nt: TGTGCCAGCAGCCGTGACAGGGTCGCGACTGAAGCTTTCTTT

j_call: TRBJ2-7
v_call: TRBV2
d_call: .
clone_size: many
cdr3_aa: CASIRGVSSYEQYF
cdr3_nt: TGTGCCAGCATTAGAGGGGTCTCCTCCTACGAGCAGTACTTC